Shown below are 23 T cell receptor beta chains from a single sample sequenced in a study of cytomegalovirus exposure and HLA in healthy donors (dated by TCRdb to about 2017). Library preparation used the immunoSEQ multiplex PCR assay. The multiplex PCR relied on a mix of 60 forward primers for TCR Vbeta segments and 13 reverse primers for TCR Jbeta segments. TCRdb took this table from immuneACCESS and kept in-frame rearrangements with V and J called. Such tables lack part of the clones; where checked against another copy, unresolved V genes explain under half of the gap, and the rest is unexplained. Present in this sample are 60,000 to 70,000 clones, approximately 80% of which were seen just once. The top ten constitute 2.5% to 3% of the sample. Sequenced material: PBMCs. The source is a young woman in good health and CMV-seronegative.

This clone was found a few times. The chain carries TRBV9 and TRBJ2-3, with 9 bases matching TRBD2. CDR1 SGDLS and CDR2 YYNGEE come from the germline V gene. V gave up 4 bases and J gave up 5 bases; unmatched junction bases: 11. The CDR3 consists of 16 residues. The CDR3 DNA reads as TGTGCCAGCAGCACCTCTAGGGGCGGGGGGGTAGATACGCAGTATTTT. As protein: CASSTSRGGGVDTQYF. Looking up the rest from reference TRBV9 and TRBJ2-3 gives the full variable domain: DSGVTQTPKHLITATGQRVTLRCSPRSGDLSVYWYQQSLDQGLQFLIQYYNGEERAKGNILERFSAQQFPDLHSELNLSSLELGDSALYFCASSTSRGGGVDTQYFGPGTRLTVL.

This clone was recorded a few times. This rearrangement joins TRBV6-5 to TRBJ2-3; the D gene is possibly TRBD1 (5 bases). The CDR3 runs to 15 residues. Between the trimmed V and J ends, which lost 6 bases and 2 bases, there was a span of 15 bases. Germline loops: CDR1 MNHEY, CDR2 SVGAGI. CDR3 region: CASRSQAVLTDTQYF. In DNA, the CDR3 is TGTGCCAGCAGATCACAGGCTGTCCTCACAGATACGCAGTATTTT.

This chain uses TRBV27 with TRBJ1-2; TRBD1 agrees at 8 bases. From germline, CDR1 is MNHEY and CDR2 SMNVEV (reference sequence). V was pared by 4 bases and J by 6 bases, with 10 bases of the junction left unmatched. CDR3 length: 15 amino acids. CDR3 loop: CASSSHRDRFNGYTF. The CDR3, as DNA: TGTGCCAGCAGTTCCCACCGGGACAGGTTCAATGGCTACACCTTC.

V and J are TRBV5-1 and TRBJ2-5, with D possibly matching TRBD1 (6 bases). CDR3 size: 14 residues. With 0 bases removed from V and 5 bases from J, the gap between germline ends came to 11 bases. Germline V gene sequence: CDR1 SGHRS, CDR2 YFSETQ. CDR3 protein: CASSLAGQRETQYF. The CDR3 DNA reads TGCGCCAGCAGCTTGGCTGGACAGAGGGAGACCCAGTACTTC. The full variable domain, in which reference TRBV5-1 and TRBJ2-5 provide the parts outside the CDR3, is KAGVTQTPRYLIKTRGQQVTLSCSPISGHRSVSWYQQTPGQGLQFLFEYFSETQRNKGNFPGRFSGRQFSNSRSEMNVSTLELGDSALYLCASSLAGQRETQYFGPGTRLLVL.

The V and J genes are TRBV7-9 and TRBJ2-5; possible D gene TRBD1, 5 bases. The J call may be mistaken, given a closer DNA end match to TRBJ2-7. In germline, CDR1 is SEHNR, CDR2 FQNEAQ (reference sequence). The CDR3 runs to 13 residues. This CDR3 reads CASSWGGFYEQYF. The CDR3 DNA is TGTGCCAGCAGCTGGGGCGGTTTTTACGAGCAGTACTTC.

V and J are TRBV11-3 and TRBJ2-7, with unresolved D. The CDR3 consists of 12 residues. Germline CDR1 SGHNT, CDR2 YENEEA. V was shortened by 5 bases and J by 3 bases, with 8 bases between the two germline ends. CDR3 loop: CASSNGVYEQYF. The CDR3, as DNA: TGTGCCAGCAGCAACGGAGTCTACGAGCAGTACTTC. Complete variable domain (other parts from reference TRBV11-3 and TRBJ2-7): EAGVVQSPRYKIIEKKQPVAFWCNPISGHNTLYWYLQNLGQGPELLIRYENEEAVDDSQLPKDRFSAERLKGVDSTLKIQPAELGDSAVYLCASSNGVYEQYFGPGTRLTVT.

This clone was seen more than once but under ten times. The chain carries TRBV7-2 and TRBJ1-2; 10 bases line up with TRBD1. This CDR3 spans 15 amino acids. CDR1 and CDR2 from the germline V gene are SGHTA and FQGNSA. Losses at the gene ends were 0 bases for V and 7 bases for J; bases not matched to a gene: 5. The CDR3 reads CASSLAGQGSGGYTF. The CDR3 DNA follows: TGTGCCAGCAGCTTAGCGGGACAGGGGTCTGGTGGCTACACCTTC.

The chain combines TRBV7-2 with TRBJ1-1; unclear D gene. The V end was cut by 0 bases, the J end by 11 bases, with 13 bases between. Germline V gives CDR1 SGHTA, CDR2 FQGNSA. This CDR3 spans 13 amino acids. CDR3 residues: CASSLAGAEVAFF. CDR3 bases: TGTGCCAGCAGCTTAGCCGGAGCGGAGGTGGCTTTCTTT.

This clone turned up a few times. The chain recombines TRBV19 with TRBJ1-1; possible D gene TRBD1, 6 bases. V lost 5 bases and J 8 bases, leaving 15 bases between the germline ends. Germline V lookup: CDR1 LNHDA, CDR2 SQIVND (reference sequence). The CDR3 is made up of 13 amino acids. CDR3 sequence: CASSPETGTEAFF. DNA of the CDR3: TGTGCCAGTAGTCCCGAAACCGGGACAGAAGCTTTCTTT.

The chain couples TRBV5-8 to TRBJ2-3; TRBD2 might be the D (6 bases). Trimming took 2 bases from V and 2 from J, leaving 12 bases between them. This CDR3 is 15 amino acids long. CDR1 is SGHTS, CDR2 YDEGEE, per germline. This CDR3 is CASSFIGGDTDTQYF. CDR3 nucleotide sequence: TGTGCCAGCAGCTTTATCGGCGGGGACACAGATACGCAGTATTTT.

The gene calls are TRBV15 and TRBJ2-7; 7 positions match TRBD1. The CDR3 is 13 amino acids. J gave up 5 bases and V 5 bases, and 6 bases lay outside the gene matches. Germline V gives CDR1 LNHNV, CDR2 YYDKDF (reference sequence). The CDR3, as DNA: TGTGCCACCAGCGAAGACAGGGTCCACGAGCAGTACTTC. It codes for CATSEDRVHEQYF.

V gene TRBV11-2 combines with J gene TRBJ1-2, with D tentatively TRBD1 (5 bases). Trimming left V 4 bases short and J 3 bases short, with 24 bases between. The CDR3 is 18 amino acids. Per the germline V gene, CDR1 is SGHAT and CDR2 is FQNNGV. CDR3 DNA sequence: TGTGCCAGCAGCTCTCTGAACAGGCGAAGTGAAGTCGACTATGGCTACACCTTC. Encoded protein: CASSSLNRRSEVDYGYTF. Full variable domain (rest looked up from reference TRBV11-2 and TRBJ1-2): EAGVAQSPRYKIIEKRQSVAFWCNPISGHATLYWYQQILGQGPKLLIQFQNNGVVDDSQLPKDRFSAERLKGVDSTLKIQPAKLEDSAVYLCASSSLNRRSEVDYGYTFGSGTRLTVV.

DNA for the CDR3: TGCGCCAGCAGCCGTACAGGGGGCCGGACTGAAGCTTTCTTT. It translates to CASSRTGGRTEAFF. The V call is TRBV5-1, the J call TRBJ1-1; 9 bases fit TRBD1. The J segment lost 5 bases and the V segment lost 4 bases, leaving 6 bases of the junction unmatched. The CDR3 runs to 14 residues. Germline CDR1 reads SGHRS; CDR2 reads YFSETQ.

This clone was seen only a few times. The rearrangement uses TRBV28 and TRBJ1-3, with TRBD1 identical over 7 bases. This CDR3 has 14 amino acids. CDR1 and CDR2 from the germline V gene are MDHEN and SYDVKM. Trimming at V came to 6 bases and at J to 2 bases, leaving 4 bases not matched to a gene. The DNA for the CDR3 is TGTGCCAGCAGGGGCGGGACAGCTGGAAACACCATATATTTT. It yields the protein CASRGGTAGNTIYF.

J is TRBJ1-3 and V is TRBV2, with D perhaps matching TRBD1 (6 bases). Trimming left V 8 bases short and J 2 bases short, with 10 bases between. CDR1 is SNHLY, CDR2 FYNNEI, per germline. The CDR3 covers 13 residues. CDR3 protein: CASRDNAGNTIYF. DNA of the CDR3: TGTGCCAGCCGGGACAACGCTGGAAACACCATATATTTT.

The DNA for the CDR3 is TGTGCCAGCAGCTTAGCGCGAGGACAGGGGAACACTGAAGCTTTCTTT. This sequence encodes CASSLARGQGNTEAFF. This chain uses TRBV7-9 with TRBJ1-1; 8 bases agree with TRBD1. The trim removed 0 bases at V and 1 base at J, leaving 4 bases unmatched. The CDR3 sequence is 16 residues long. CDR1 is SEHNR, CDR2 FQNEAQ, per germline (reference sequence).

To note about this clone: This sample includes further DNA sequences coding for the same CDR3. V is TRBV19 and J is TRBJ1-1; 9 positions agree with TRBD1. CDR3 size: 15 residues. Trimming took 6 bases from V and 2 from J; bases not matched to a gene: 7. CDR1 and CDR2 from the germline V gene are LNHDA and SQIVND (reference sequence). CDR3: CASSSKQGANTEAFF. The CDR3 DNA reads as TGTGCCAGTAGCAGCAAACAGGGGGCAAACACTGAAGCTTTCTTT.

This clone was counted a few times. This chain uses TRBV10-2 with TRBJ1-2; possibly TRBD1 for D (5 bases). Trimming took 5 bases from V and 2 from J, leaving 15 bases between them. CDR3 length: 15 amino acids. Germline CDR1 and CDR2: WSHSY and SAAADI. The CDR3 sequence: CASSPGGGSNYGYTF. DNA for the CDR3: TGCGCCAGCAGTCCCGGGGGAGGGTCGAACTATGGCTACACCTTC.

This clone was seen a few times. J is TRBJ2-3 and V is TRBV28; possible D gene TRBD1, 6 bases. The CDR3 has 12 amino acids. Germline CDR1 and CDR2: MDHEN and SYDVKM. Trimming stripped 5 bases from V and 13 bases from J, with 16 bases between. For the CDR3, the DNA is TGTGCCAGCAGTGCCCCCCGACAGGTTGAGTATTTT. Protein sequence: CASSAPRQVEYF.

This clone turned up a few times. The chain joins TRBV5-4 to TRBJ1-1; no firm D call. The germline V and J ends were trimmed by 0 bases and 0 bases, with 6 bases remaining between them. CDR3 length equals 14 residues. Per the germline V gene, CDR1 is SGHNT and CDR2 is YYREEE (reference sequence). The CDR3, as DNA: TGTGCCAGCAGCTTGGCTACGGTGAACACTGAAGCTTTCTTT. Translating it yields CASSLATVNTEAFF. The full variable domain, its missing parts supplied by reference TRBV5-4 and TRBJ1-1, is ETGVTQSPTHLIKTRGQQVTLRCSSQSGHNTVSWYQQALGQGPQFIFQYYREEENGRGNFPPRFSGLQFPNYSSELNVNALELDDSALYLCASSLATVNTEAFFGQGTRLTVV.

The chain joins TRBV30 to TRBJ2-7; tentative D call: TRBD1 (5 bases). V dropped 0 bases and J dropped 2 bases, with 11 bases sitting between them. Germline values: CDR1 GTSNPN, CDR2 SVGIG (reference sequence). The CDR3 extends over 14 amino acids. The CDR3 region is CAWSVKGATYEQYF. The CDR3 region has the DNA TGTGCCTGGAGTGTTAAAGGGGCGACCTACGAGCAGTACTTC.

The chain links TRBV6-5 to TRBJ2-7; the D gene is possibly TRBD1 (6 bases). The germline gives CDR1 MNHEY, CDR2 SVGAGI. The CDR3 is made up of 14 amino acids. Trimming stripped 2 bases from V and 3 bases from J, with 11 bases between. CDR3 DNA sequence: TGTGCCAGCAGTTACCCGGGACAAAACTACGAGCAGTACTTC. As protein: CASSYPGQNYEQYF.

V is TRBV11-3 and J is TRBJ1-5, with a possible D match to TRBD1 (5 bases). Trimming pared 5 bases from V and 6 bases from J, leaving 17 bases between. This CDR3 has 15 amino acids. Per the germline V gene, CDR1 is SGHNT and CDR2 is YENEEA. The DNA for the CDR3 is TGTGCCAGCAGCGAGGGAGGGGCCCGGGGTCAGCCCCAGCATTTT. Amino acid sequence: CASSEGGARGQPQHF.